This T cell receptor beta chain was captured in a study of molecular identifiers for immune sequencing clone quantification. Study-wide findings and caveats: Whereas naive cells kept under 1% of molecules in clones above 20 RNA copies, such clones held over 97% in effectors. Identical barcode-sharing TCR molecules could lead to underestimated sizes for highly expanded clones.

This clonotype appeared many times. Its antigen remains unidentified. V lost 0 bases and J lost 5, with 16 bases in between. The CDR3 loop spans 16 amino acids. Germline V CDR1 and CDR2: MGHRA, YSYEKL. TCRdb reprocessed the PCR reads via MiXCR and lists one record per CDR3 protein. The data show 79,000 or so distinct CDR3 sequences, with around 25% seen just once and 0.6% to 0.95% held by the top ten. This clonotype was obtained from a human donor in good health. Some libraries in this study had Jurkat cell RNA spiked in. This chain connects TRBV4-1 to TRBJ1-1, with D tentatively TRBD1 (6 bases). The sample comprised naive CD8+ T cells from blood, with Jurkat cell RNA spiked in. Subset reported: FACS-sorted CD8+CD4-CCR7+CD45RA+ naive T cells. As DNA, the CDR3 is TGCGCCAGCAGCCAAGATAGGAGGACAGAGTCGACTGAAGCTTTCTTT. Translation gives CASSQDRRTESTEAFF.